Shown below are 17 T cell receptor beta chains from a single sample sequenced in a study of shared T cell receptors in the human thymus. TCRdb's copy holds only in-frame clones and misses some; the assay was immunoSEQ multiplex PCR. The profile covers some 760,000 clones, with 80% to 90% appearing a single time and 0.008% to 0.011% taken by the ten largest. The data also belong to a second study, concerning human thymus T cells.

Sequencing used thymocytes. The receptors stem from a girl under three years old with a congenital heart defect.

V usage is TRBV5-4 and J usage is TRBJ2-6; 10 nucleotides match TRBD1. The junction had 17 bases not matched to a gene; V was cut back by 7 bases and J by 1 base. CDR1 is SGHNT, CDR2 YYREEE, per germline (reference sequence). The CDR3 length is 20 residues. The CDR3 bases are TGTGCCAGCCCAGCTGGGTGGTCGGGGACAGGGGAATCTGGGGCCAACGTCCTGACTTTC. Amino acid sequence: CASPAGWSGTGESGANVLTF.

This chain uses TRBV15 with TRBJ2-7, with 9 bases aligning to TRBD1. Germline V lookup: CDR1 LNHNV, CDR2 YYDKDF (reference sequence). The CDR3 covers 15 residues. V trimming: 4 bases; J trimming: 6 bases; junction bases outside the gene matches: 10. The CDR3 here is CATSKRDRDATEQYF. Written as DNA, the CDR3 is TGTGCCACCAGCAAAAGGGACAGGGACGCTACCGAGCAGTACTTC. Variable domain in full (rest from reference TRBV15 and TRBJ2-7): DAMVIQNPRYQVTQFGKPVTLSCSQTLNHNVMYWYQQKSSQAPKLLFHYYDKDFNNEADTPDNFQSRRPNTSFCFLDIRSPGLGDTAMYLCATSKRDRDATEQYFGPGTRLTVT.

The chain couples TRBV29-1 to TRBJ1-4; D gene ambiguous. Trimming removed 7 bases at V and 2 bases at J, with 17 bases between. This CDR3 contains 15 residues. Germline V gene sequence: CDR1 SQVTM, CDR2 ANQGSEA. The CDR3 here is CSAVAPPGTNEKLFF. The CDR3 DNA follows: TGCAGCGCTGTGGCCCCCCCGGGGACTAATGAAAAACTGTTTTTT.

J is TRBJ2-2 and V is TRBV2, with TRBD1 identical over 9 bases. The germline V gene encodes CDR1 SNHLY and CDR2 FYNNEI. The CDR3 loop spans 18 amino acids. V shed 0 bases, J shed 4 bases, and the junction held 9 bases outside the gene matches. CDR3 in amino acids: CASSEALRDRVATGELFF. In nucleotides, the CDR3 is TGTGCCAGCAGTGAAGCGCTTCGGGACAGGGTTGCCACCGGGGAGCTGTTTTTT.

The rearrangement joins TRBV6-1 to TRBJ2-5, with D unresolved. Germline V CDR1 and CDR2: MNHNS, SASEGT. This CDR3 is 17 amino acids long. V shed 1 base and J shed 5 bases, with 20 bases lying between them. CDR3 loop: CASSEGEGVDRSETQYF. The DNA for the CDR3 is TGTGCCAGCAGTGAAGGAGAAGGAGTCGACCGGAGCGAGACCCAGTACTTC.

The CDR3 coding sequence is TGTGCCAGCAGTTTATCACCGGGACAGGGAAAAGAGACCCAGTACTTC. Translating it yields CASSLSPGQGKETQYF. The chain employs TRBV27 and TRBJ2-5, with TRBD1 matching 9 bases. The CDR3 spans 16 residues. V shed 0 bases and J 3 bases; nucleotides not matched to a gene: 5. CDR1 MNHEY and CDR2 SMNVEV come from the germline V gene (reference sequence).

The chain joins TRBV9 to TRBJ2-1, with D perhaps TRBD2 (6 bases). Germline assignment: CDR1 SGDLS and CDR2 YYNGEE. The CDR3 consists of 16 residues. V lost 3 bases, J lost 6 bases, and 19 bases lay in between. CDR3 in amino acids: CASSDDGGPGVNEQFF. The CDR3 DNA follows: TGTGCCAGCAGCGACGATGGGGGACCGGGGGTCAATGAGCAGTTCTTC.

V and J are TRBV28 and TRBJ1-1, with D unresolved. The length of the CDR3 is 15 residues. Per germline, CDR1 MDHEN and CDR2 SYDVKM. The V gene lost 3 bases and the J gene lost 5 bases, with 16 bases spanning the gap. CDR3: CASSLYTDKRTEAFF. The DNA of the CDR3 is TGTGCCAGCAGTTTGTATACCGACAAAAGAACTGAAGCTTTCTTT.

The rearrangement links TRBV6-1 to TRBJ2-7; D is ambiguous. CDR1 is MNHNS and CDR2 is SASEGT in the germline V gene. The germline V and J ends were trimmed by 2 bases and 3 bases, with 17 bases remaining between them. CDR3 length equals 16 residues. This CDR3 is CASSERRLDSYYEQYF. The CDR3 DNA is TGTGCCAGCAGTGAACGTCGGCTAGACTCCTACTACGAGCAGTACTTC.

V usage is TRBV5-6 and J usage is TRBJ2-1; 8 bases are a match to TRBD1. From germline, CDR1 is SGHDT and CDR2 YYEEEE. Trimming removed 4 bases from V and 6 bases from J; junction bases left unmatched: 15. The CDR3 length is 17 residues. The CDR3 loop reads CASSPKPGGRLPNEQFF. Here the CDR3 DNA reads TGTGCCAGCAGCCCGAAACCAGGGGGCCGCCTGCCCAATGAGCAGTTCTTC. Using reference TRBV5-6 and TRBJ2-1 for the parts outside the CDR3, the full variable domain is DAGVTQSPTHLIKTRGQQVTLRCSPKSGHDTVSWYQQALGQGPQFIFQYYEEEERQRGNFPDRFSGHQFPNYSSELNVNALLLGDSALYLCASSPKPGGRLPNEQFFGPGTRLTVL.

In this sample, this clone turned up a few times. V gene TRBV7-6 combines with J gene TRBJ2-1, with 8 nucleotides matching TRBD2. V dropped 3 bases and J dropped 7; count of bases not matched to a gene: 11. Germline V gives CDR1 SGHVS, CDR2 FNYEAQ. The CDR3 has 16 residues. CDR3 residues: CASSLKSGGPDNEQFF. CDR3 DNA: TGTGCCAGCAGCTTGAAATCGGGGGGGCCGGATAATGAGCAGTTCTTC.

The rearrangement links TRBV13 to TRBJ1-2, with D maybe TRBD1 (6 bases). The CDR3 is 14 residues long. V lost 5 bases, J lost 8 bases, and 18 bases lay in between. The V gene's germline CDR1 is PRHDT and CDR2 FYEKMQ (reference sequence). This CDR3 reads CASSNTGIRHGYTF. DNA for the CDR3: TGTGCCAGCAGCAACACAGGGATACGGCACGGCTACACCTTC.

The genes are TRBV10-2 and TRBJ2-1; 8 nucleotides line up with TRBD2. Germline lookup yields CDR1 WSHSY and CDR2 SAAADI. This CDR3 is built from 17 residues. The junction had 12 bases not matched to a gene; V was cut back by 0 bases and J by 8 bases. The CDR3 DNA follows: TGCGCCAGCAGTGAGTCCTGCGTGGGACTAGACTCGGATGAGCAGTTCTTC. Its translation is CASSESCVGLDSDEQFF.

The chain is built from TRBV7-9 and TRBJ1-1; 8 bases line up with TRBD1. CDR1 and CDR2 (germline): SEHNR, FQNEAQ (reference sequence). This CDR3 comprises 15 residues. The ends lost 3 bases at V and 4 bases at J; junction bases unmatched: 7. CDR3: CASSFPPTGATEAFF. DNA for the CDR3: TGTGCCAGCAGCTTTCCACCGACAGGGGCCACTGAAGCTTTCTTT.

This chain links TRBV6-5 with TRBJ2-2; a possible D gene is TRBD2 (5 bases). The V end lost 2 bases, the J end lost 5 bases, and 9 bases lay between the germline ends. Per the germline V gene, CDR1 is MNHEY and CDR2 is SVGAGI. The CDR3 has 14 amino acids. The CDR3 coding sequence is TGTGCCAGCAGTTACACGACTAATACCGGGGAGCTGTTTTTT. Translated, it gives CASSYTTNTGELFF.

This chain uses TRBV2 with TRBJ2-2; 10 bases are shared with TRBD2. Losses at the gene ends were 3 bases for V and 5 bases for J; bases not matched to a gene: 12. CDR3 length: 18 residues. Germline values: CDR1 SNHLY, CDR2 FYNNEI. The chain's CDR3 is CASSDPWGLAGVTGELFF. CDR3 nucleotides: TGTGCCAGCAGTGACCCTTGGGGGCTAGCGGGGGTTACCGGGGAGCTGTTTTTT.

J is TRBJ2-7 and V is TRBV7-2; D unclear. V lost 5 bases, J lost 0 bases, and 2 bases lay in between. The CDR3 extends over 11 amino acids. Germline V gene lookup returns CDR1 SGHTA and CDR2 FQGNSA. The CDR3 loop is CASSHSYEQYF. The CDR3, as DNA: TGTGCCAGCAGCCACTCCTACGAGCAGTACTTC.